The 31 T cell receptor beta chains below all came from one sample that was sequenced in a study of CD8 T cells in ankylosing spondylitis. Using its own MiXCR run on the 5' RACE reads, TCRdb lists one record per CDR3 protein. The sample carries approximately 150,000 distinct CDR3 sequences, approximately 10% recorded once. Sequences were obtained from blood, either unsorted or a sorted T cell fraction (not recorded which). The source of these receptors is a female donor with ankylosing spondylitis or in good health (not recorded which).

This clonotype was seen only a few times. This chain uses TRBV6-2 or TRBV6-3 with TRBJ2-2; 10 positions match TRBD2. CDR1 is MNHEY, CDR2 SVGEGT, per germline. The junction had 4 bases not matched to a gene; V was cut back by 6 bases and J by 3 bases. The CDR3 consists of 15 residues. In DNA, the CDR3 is TGTGCCAGCAGCATAGCGGGAGGTTACACCGGGGAGCTGTTTTTT. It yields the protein CASSIAGGYTGELFF.

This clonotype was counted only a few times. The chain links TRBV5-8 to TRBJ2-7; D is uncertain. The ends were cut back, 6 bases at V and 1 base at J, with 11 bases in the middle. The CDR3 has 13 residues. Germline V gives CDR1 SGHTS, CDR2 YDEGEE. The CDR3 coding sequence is TGTGCCAGCACCTCTTCCCCTTCCTACGAGCAGTACTTC. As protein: CASTSSPSYEQYF.

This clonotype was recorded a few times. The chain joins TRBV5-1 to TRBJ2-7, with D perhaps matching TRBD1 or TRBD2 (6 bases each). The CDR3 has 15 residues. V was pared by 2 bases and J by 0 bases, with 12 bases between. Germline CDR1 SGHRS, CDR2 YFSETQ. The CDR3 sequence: CASSFEGGHSYEQYF. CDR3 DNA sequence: TGCGCCAGCAGCTTCGAAGGGGGGCACTCCTACGAGCAGTACTTC.

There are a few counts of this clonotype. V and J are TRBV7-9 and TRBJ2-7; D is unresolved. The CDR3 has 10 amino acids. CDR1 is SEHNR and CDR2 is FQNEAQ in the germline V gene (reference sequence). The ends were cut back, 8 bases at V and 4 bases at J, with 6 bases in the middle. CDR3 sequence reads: CASEPYEQYF. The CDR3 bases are TGTGCCAGCGAGCCGTACGAGCAGTACTTC. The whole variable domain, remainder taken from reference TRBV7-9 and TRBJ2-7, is DTGVSQNPRHKITKRGQNVTFRCDPISEHNRLYWYRQTLGQGPEFLTYFQNEAQLEKSRLLSDRFSAERPKGSFSTLEIQRTEQGDSAMYLCASEPYEQYFGPGTRLTVT.

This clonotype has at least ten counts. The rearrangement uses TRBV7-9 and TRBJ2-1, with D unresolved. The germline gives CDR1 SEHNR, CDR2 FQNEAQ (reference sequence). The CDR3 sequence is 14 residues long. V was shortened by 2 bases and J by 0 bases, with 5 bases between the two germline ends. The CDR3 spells CASSLRSSYNEQFF. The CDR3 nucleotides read TGTGCCAGCAGCTTACGTAGCTCCTACAATGAGCAGTTCTTC.

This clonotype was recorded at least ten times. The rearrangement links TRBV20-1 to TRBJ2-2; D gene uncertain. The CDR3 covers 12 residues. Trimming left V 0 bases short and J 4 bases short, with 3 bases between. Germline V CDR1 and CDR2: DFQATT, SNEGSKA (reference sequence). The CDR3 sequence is CSAREGTGELFF. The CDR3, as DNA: TGCAGTGCTAGAGAGGGCACCGGGGAGCTGTTTTTT.

The CDR3 is CASSQEIERDPYNEQFF. CDR3 DNA: TGCGCCAGCAGCCAAGAGATAGAGCGGGACCCCTACAATGAGCAGTTCTTC. This chain links TRBV4-3 with TRBJ2-1; 7 bases line up with TRBD2. The length of the CDR3 is 17 residues. Germline CDR1 is LGHNA and CDR2 is YSLEER. J was trimmed by 2 bases and V by 0 bases; bases with no gene match: 7.

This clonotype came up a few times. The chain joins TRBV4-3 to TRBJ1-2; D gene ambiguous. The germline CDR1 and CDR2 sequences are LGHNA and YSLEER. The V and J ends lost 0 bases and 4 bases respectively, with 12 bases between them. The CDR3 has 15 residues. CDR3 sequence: CASSQDQSGFYGYTF. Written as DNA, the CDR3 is TGCGCCAGCAGCCAAGATCAGTCCGGGTTCTATGGCTACACCTTC.

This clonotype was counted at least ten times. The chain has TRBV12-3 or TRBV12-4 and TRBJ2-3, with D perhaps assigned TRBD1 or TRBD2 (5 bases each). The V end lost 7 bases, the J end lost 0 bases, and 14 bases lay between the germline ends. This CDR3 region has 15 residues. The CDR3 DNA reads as TGTGCCAGCACCCCGGGACCACTAAGCACAGATACGCAGTATTTT. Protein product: CASTPGPLSTDTQYF.

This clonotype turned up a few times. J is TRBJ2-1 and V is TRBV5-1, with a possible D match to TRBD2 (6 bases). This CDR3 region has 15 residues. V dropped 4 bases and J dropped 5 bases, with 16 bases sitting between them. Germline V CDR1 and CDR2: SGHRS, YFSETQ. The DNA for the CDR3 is TGCGCCAGCAGCCCGGGAGTGACTACCGACAATGAGCAGTTCTTC. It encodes CASSPGVTTDNEQFF.

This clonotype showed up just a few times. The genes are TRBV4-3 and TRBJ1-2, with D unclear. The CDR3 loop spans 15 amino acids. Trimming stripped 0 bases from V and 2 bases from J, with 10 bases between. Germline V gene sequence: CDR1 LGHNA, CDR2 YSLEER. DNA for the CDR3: TGCGCCAGCAGCCAAGATTCGGGGAGGAACTATGGCTACACCTTC. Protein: CASSQDSGRNYGYTF.

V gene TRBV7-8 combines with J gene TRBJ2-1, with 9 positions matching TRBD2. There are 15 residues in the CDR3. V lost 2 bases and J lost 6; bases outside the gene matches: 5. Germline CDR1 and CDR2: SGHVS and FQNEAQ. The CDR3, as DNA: TGTGCCAGCAGCTTATATGATAGCGGGGGCAATGAGCAGTTCTTC. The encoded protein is CASSLYDSGGNEQFF.

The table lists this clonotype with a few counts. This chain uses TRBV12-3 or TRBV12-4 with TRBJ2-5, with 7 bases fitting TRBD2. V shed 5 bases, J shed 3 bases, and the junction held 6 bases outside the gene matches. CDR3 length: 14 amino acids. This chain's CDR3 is CASSRLAVKETQYF. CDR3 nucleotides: TGTGCCAGCAGTAGACTAGCTGTAAAAGAGACCCAGTACTTC.

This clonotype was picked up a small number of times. The CDR3 loop reads CSAEQVGSYNEQFF. CDR3 bases: TGCAGTGCCGAACAGGTTGGATCCTACAATGAGCAGTTCTTC. The chain combines TRBV20-1 with TRBJ2-1; possible D gene TRBD1, 5 bases. The V and J ends lost 6 bases and 1 base respectively, with 13 bases between them. This CDR3 comprises 14 residues. Germline CDR1 DFQATT, CDR2 SNEGSKA (reference sequence).

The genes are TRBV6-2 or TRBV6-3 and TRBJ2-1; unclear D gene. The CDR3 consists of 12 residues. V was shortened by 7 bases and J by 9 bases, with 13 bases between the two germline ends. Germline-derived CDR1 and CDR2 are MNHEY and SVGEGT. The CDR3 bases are TGTGCCAGCACCTTGGGTGACCGTGAGCAGTTCTTC. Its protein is CASTLGDREQFF.

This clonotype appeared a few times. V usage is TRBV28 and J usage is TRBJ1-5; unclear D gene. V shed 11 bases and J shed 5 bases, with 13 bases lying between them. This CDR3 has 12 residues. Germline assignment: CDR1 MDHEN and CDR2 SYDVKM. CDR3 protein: CAGQGWDQPQHF. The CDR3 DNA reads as TGTGCCGGGCAAGGTTGGGATCAGCCCCAGCATTTT. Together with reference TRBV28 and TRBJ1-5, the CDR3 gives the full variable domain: DVKVTQSSRYLVKRTGEKVFLECVQDMDHENMFWYRQDPGLGLRLIYFSYDVKMKEKGDIPEGYSVSREKKERFSLILESASTNQTSMYLCAGQGWDQPQHFGDGTRLSIL.

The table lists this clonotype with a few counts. The CDR3 region has the DNA TGCAGTGCTCGTGGACTAGCGGGGACCTCCTACGAGCAGTACTTC. Translating gives CSARGLAGTSYEQYF. The rearrangement uses TRBV20-1 and TRBJ2-7; 12 nucleotides agree with TRBD2. The V segment lost 5 bases and the J segment 0 bases; nucleotides outside the gene matches: 5. CDR1 and CDR2 from the germline V gene are DFQATT and SNEGSKA (reference sequence). This CDR3 contains 15 residues.

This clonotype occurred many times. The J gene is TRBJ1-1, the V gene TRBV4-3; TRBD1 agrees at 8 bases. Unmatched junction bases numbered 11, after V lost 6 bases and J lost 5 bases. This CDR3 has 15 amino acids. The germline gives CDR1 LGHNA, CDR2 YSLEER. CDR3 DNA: TGCGCCAGCAGTAACAGACAGGGGCTGTTAACTGAAGCTTTCTTT. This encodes CASSNRQGLLTEAFF.

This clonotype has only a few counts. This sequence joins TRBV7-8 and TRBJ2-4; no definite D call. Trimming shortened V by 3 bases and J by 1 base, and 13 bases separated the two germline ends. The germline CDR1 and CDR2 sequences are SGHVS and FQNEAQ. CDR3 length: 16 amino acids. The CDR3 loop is CASSFLRPIAKNIQYF. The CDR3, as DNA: TGTGCCAGCAGCTTCCTTCGCCCCATCGCCAAAAACATTCAGTACTTC.

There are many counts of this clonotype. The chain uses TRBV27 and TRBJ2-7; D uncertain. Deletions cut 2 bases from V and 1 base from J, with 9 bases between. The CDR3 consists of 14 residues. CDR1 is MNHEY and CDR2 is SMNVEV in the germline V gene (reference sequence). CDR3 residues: CASSLGGESYEQYF. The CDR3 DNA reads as TGTGCCAGCAGTTTAGGTGGAGAATCCTACGAGCAGTACTTC.

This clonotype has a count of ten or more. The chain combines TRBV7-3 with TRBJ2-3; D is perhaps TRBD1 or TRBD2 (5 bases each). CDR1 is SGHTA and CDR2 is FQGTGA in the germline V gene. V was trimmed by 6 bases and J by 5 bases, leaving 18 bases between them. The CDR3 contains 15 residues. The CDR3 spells CASRMGRASGDTQYF. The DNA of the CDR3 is TGTGCCAGCAGGATGGGGCGGGCGTCGGGAGATACGCAGTATTTT.

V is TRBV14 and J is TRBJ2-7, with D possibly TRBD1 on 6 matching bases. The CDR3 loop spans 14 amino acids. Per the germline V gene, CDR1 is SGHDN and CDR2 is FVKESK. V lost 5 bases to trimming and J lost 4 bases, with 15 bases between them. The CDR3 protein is CASSYLQGGYEQYF. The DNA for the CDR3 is TGTGCCAGCAGCTATCTACAGGGCGGGTACGAGCAGTACTTC. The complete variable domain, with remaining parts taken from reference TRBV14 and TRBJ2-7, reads EAGVTQFPSHSVIEKGQTVTLRCDPISGHDNLYWYRRVMGKEIKFLLHFVKESKQDESGMPNNRFLAERTGGTYSTLKVQPAELEDSGVYFCASSYLQGGYEQYFGPGTRLTVT.

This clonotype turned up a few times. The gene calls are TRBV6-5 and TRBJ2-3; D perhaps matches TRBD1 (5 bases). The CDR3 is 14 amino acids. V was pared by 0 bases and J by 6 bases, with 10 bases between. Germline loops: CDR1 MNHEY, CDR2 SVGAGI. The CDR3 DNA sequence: TGTGCCAGCAGTTACTCCCGCCCAGGGGATACGCAGTATTTT. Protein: CASSYSRPGDTQYF.

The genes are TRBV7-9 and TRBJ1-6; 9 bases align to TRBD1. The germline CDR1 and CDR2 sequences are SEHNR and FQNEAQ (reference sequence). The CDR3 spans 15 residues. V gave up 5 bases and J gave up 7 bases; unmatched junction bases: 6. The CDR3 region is CASSPPGQGNSPLHF. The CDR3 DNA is TGTGCCAGCAGCCCGCCGGGACAGGGCAATTCACCCCTCCACTTT.

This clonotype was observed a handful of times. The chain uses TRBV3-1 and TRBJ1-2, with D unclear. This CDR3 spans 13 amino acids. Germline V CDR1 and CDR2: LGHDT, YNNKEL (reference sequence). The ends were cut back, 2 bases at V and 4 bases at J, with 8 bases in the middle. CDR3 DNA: TGTGCCAGCAGCCAACAACAGATCTATGGCTACACCTTC. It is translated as CASSQQQIYGYTF.

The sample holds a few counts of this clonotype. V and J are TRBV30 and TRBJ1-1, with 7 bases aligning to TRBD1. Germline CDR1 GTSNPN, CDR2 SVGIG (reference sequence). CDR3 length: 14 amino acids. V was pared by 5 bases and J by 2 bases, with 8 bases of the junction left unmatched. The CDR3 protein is CAWAGQLLNTEAFF. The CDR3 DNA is TGTGCCTGGGCGGGACAGCTCCTAAACACTGAAGCTTTCTTT.

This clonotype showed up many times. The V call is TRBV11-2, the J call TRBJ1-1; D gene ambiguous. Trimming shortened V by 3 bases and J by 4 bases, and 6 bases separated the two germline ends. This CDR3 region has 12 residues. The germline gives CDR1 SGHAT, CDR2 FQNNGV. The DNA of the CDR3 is TGTGCCAGCAGCTTCGGAGTCACTGAAGCTTTCTTT. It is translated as CASSFGVTEAFF.

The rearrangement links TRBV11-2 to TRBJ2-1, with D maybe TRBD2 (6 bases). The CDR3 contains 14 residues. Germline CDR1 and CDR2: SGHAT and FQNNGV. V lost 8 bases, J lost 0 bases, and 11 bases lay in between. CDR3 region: CASLAGSSYNEQFF. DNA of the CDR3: TGTGCCAGCTTGGCGGGGAGCTCCTACAATGAGCAGTTCTTC.

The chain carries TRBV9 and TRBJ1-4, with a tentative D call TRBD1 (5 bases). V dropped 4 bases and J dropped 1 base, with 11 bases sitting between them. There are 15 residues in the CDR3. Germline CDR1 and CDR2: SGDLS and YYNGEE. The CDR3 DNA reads TGTGCCAGCAGCCTCCGGGGGGAAACTAATGAAAAACTGTTTTTT. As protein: CASSLRGETNEKLFF.

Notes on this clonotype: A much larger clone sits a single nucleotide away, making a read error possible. CDR3 region: CVSSLGQRTNLNEQFF. CDR3 coding DNA: TGTGTCAGCAGCTTAGGACAGCGGACGAATCTCAATGAGCAGTTCTTC. The rearrangement links TRBV7-9 to TRBJ2-1, with D perhaps TRBD1 (6 bases). The CDR3 spans 16 residues. CDR1 is SEHNR and CDR2 is FQNEAQ in the germline V gene (reference sequence).

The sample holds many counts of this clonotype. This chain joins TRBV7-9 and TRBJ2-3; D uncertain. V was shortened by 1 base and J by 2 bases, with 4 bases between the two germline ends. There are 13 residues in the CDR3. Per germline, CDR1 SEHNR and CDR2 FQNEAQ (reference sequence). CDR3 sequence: CASSLGATDTQYF. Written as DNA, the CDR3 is TGTGCCAGCAGCTTAGGGGCCACAGATACGCAGTATTTT.